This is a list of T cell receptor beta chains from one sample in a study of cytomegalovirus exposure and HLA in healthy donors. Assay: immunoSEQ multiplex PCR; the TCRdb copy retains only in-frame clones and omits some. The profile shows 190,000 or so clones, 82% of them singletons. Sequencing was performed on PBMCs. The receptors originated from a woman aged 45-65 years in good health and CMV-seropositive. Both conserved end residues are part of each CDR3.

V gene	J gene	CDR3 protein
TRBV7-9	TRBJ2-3	CSSSLYPDTQYF
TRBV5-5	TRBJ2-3	CASRSGGTDTQYF
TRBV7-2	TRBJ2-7	CASSSPPGTGAYEQYF
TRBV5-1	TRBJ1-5	CASSPGTVGQPQHF
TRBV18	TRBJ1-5	CASSPSSRTDSNQPQHF
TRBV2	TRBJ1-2	CASSEVRGHYGYTF
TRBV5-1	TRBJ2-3	CASSLGTSGSSTDTQYF
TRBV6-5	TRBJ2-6	CASSHTGAGANVLTF
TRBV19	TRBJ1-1	CASILDSLNTEAFF
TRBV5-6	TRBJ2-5	CASSLVPRHRQETQYF
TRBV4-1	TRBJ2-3	CASSQDLAGGRSDTQYF
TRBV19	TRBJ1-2	CASRPVPGHTPYGYTF
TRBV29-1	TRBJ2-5	CSALTGTEETQYF
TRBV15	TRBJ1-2	CATSRGKRENGYTF
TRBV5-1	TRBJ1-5	CASSLSAGGGNQPQHF
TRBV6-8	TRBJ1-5	CASKSALNQPQHF
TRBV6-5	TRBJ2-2	CASSNFLLGELFF
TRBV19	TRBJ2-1	CASSTKGQVYLNSEQFF
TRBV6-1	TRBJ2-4	CASRGDTGVNSQYF
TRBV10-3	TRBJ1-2	CAISESARRGQSGYTF
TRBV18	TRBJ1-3	CASSILGGSGNTIYF
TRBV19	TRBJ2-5	CASSILAGGGETQYF
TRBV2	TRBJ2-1	CASPRTSGEKGLVYEQFF
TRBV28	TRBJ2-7	CASTPRGQGITYEQYF
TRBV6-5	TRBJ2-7	CASSYAGLGPDYEQYF
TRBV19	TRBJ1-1	CASSMDRGHTEAFF
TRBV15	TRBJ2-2	CATSTRQGMSAGELFF
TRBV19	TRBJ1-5	CASSIVPTGESNQPQHF
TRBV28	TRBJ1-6	CASTELGGAHYSGLHF
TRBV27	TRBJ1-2	CASSLLPGQAYGYTF
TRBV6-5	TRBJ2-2	CASSLAGWTGELFF